Listed here are 2 T cell receptor beta chains from one sample, sequenced in a study of T cells in Graves' hyperthyroidism and ophthalmopathy. Regions amplified from RNA transcripts were the TCR beta CDR3 regions. HTBI primers were used for first-round RT-PCR of the TCR CDR3. TCRdb reprocessed the multiplex PCR reads via MiXCR and lists one record per CDR3 protein. The sample includes 200,000 to 300,000 distinct CDR3 sequences, about 24% of them seen just once. Material: blood. All receptors derive from a woman in her 40s with Graves' ophthalmopathy.

As regards this clonotype: A single base separates this from a much larger clone, so it may be a read error. The rearrangement uses TRBV29-1 and TRBJ2-2, with D perhaps TRBD2 (5 bases). The ends were cut back, 3 bases at V and 4 bases at J, with 12 bases in the middle. Germline-derived CDR1 and CDR2 are SQVTM and ANQGSEA. The CDR3 totals 14 residues. Here the CDR3 reads CSVEGGSITGELFF. The CDR3 bases are TGCAGCGTTGAGGGCGGGTCGATCACCGGGGAGCTGTTTTTT.

J is TRBJ1-1 and V is TRBV7-9; 7 nucleotides align to TRBD1. The junction had 9 bases not matched to a gene; V was cut back by 5 bases and J by 3 bases. The CDR3 runs to 15 residues. The germline V gene encodes CDR1 SEHNR and CDR2 FQNEAQ (reference sequence). CDR3 region: CASSPRGTAYTEAFF. CDR3 nucleotides: TGTGCCAGCAGCCCGCGTGGGACAGCGTACACTGAAGCTTTCTTT.